This T cell receptor (beta chain) was recorded in a study of T cell repertoires in aging, cancer and after chemotherapy (dated by TCRdb to between 2018 and 2021). About the full investigation: Six donor age groups were covered, ranging from 30 or younger up to 70 or older, and each group contained at least three individuals. In the solid tumor group, the paired samples taken before and after chemotherapy came from patients with brain tumors (glioblastoma) who were receiving therapy based on temozolomide. Alongside some 100 healthy donors serving as a reference group, the cohort included some 220 cancer patients, of whom 94 had hematological cancers and about 130 had solid cancers. Peripheral blood TCR beta repertoires from healthy donors and cancer patients were profiled to examine immunoaging and T cell reconstitution after chemotherapy. The full dataset contained around 10 million TCR reads.

What the authors observed across the whole study: In healthy donors, the decline in TCR diversity with age was mainly due to loss of richness, whereas in cancer patients loss of evenness also played a role. In both cancer cohorts, the median generation probability rose over the chemotherapy interval, which suggests that the repertoire was reconstituted through rebound thymic output. Compared with age-matched healthy donors, untreated patients with either hematological or solid cancers had significantly lower TCR diversity in the blood along with higher clonality. The authors noted that the repertoire data do not allow conclusions about immunological memory after chemotherapy.

Genomic DNA extracted from peripheral blood, rather than sorted cells or RNA, was used as the source for amplification of TCR beta rearrangements. V is pruned by 3 bases and J by 4 bases, leaving 8 bases of the junction without a gene match. Via the germline V gene, CDR1 is KGHSH and CDR2 LQKENI. From the cysteine through the phenylalanine, the CDR3 covers 15 amino acids. Of the read, only the CDR3 DNA is kept; its 45 bases are in frame from base 1. Rearranged TRB sequences spanning V, D and J segments were amplified by multiplex touch-down PCR using a mixed TRB-A/B primer pool. Illumina adapters and sample indices were attached to the amplicons through two consecutive PCR reactions run with Phusion HS II polymerase. Amplicons were gel-purified using the NucleoSpin Gel and PCR Clean-up kit and were subsequently checked with Qubit and an Agilent 2100 Bioanalyzer. Libraries were sequenced on an Illumina MiSeq using 600-cycle, single-indexed, paired-end runs. Concerning the study's data processing: Processing of the TRB sequences was carried out with MiXCR versions 2.12 and 3.0.5. Each unique CDR3 nucleotide sequence counted as one clone, and only productive sequences with at least two reads were retained. Shannon diversity, evenness, clonality (one minus evenness), and alpha-parameterized diversity profiles from alpha 0 to 5 were included as repertoire metrics. The IGoR algorithm was used to calculate generation probabilities for clones in the paired samples taken before and after chemotherapy. TCRdb reprocessed the public reads (quality trimming at Q25 with fastp, clone calling with MiXCR) and kept in-frame beta chains. Each CDR3 protein appears once, grouped with its most common genes and DNA. These V and J calls rely on TCRdb rather than the paper's analysis. Recorded for this sample are thousands of distinct CDR3 sequences; less than 75% of them occurred a single time. The biggest ten clones account for roughly 8.6% of the sample.

As to this clonotype: Its antigen remains undetermined. Nothing much larger sits one base from this clone, and base qualities are not available.

The rearrangement joined TRBV18 to TRBJ2-7; 8 nucleotides in the junction match TRBD1. Sequences were obtained from blood. The receptor was derived from a human donor with a solid tumor. The nucleotides read TGTGCCAGCTCACCGGGCGTGGACAGGGCGTACGAGCAGTACTTC. Its translation reads: CASSPGVDRAYEQYF.